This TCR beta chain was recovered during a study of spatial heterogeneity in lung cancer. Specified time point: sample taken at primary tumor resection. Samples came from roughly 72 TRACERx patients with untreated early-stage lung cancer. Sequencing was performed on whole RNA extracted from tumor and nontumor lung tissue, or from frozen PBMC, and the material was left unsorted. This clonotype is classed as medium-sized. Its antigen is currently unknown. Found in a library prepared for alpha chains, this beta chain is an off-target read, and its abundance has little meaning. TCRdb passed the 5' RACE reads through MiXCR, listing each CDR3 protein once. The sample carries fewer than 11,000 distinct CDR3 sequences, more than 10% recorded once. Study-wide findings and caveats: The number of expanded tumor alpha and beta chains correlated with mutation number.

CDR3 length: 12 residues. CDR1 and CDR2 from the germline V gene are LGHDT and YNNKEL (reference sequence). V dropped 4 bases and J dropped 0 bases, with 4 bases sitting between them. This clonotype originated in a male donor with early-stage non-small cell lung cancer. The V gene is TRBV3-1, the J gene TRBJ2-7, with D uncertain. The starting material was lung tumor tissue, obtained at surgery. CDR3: CASSLASYEQYF. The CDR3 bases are TGTGCCAGCAGCCTAGCCTCCTACGAGCAGTACTTC.